This is a list of T cell receptor beta chains from one sample in a study of cytomegalovirus exposure and HLA in healthy donors. The data were produced by immunoSEQ multiplex PCR, yet TCRdb's version contains in-frame clones alone and is incomplete. The data show around 130,000 clones, with around 83% seen just once and roughly 1.2% held by the top ten. The specimen sequenced was PBMCs. The receptor source for this set is a girl aged 2-10 years in good health and CMV-seronegative. CDR3s include the opening cysteine and the closing phenylalanine or tryptophan. Each record gives: clone size, V gene, J gene, D gene, CDR3 DNA, CDR3 protein. A D gene is named only where the DNA matches it firmly. Some rows mark clone size as missing; the rest say once, few, many or name a class of expanded clone.

size: .
V: TRBV29-1
J: TRBJ1-1
D: .
DNA: TGCAGCGTTCAGGACACCCGGGGGACTGAAGCTTTCTTT
CDR3: CSVQDTRGTEAFF

size: .
V: TRBV11-2
J: TRBJ2-1
D: TRBD2
DNA: TGTGCCAGCAGCACCCGATTCACTAGCGGGAACTACAATGAGCAGTTCTTC
CDR3: CASSTRFTSGNYNEQFF

size: .
V: TRBV2
J: TRBJ1-5
D: .
DNA: TGTGCCAGCAGTGGTGTGCAAAGGAGTCAGCCCCAGCATTTT
CDR3: CASSGVQRSQPQHF

size: .
V: TRBV9
J: TRBJ1-2
D: .
DNA: TGTGCCAGCAGCGTAGATGGGGGCCGCTATGGCTACACCTTC
CDR3: CASSVDGGRYGYTF

size: .
V: TRBV27
J: TRBJ2-5
D: TRBD2
DNA: TGTGCCAGCAGTTTAGCCCCTCCCGGGACTAGCGGGATCTGGGAGACCCAGTACTTC
CDR3: CASSLAPPGTSGIWETQYF

size: .
V: TRBV15
J: TRBJ2-5
D: TRBD2
DNA: TGTGCCACCAGCACAGATCCCCCTAGCGGGCGGCACCAAGAGACCCAGTACTTC
CDR3: CATSTDPPSGRHQETQYF

size: .
V: TRBV2
J: TRBJ2-3
D: .
DNA: TGTGCCAGCAGCGGGGTAAGCACAGATACGCAGTATTTT
CDR3: CASSGVSTDTQYF

size: few
V: TRBV5-1
J: TRBJ1-4
D: .
DNA: TGCGCCAGCAGCCCGGGAACCCGAAGGGAAAAACTGTTTTTT
CDR3: CASSPGTRREKLFF

size: .
V: TRBV4-2
J: TRBJ2-7
D: TRBD2
DNA: TGTGCCAGCAGCCAAGGGCTAGCGGTCCCCTACGAGCAGTACTTC
CDR3: CASSQGLAVPYEQYF

size: .
V: TRBV5-1
J: TRBJ2-5
D: .
DNA: TGCGCCAGCAGCTTGGGGTCCGGAGAGACCCAGTACTTC
CDR3: CASSLGSGETQYF

size: .
V: TRBV10-1
J: TRBJ2-5
D: .
DNA: TGCGCCAGCAGTGAGGGGGGCAGTAAAGAGACCCAGTACTTC
CDR3: CASSEGGSKETQYF

size: .
V: TRBV6-1
J: TRBJ2-5
D: TRBD1
DNA: TGTGCCGCTGGAAGGACAGGTCCACAAGAGACCCAGTACTTC
CDR3: CAAGRTGPQETQYF

size: .
V: TRBV1
J: TRBJ2-7
D: .
DNA: TGCACCAGCAGCCAAGAGGGGAGACAGGGGAATCGCGAGCAGTACTTC
CDR3: CTSSQEGRQGNREQYF

size: once
V: TRBV19
J: TRBJ2-5
D: .
DNA: TGTGCCAGTAGCTCCGGCGGCCAAGAGACCCAGTACTTC
CDR3: CASSSGGQETQYF

size: .
V: TRBV5-4
J: TRBJ2-7
D: .
DNA: TGTGCCAGCAGCTTGTTGGGTACTATAAAGCAGTACTTC
CDR3: CASSLLGTIKQYF

size: .
V: TRBV27
J: TRBJ1-5
D: .
DNA: TGTGCCAGCGGTCAAGCCCAGGGATCCAATCAGCCCCAGCATTTT
CDR3: CASGQAQGSNQPQHF

size: .
V: TRBV27
J: TRBJ2-7
D: .
DNA: TGTGCCAGCAGCCCGATTGGACTACAGGGGCCCCCCTACGAGCAGTACTTC
CDR3: CASSPIGLQGPPYEQYF

size: .
V: TRBV28
J: TRBJ1-1
D: .
DNA: TGTGCCAGCAGTTTTAGACAGAATGAAGCTTTCTTT
CDR3: CASSFRQNEAFF

size: .
V: TRBV7-6
J: TRBJ2-1
D: TRBD2
DNA: TGTGCCAGCAGCTTGGGGACTAGCGGGACCAACAATGAGCAGTTCTTC
CDR3: CASSLGTSGTNNEQFF

size: few
V: TRBV2
J: TRBJ2-3
D: TRBD2
DNA: TGTGCCAGCAGTGTTGTCCTAGCGGGATACACAGATACGCAGTATTTT
CDR3: CASSVVLAGYTDTQYF

size: .
V: TRBV10-3
J: TRBJ2-7
D: TRBD1
DNA: TGTGCCACTGGACAGGGATACCCCTACGAGCAGTACTTC
CDR3: CATGQGYPYEQYF

size: .
V: TRBV5-4
J: TRBJ2-7
D: TRBD2
DNA: TGTGCCAGCAGCTTGGCCACGCTAGCGGGGGGCTACGAGCAGTACTTC
CDR3: CASSLATLAGGYEQYF

size: .
V: TRBV28
J: TRBJ2-2
D: TRBD2
DNA: TGTGCCAGCAGTTTCCCCCTCGGGGCTAGCGGGCAAAATTTTTACACCGGGGAGCTGTTTTTT
CDR3: CASSFPLGASGQNFYTGELFF

size: .
V: TRBV4-3
J: TRBJ2-1
D: TRBD2
DNA: TGCGCCAGCAGCCAAGAGATGAGCGGGGGTACCTACAATGAGCAGTTCTTC
CDR3: CASSQEMSGGTYNEQFF

size: .
V: TRBV5-4
J: TRBJ2-3
D: .
DNA: TGTGCCAGCGGGTACAGGGCCCCCCTGAGTGGGGATACGCAGTATTTT
CDR3: CASGYRAPLSGDTQYF

size: .
V: TRBV5-1
J: TRBJ2-5
D: .
DNA: TGCGCCAGCAGCTTGGGTCCGGGTCGCCAAGAGACCCAGTACTTC
CDR3: CASSLGPGRQETQYF